This T cell receptor (beta chain) was documented in a study of response to subunit inactivated influenza vaccine listed by TCRdb under 2018. Some background on the complete study: Deep quantitative profiling of the T cell receptor repertoire was used in the study to follow responses to a trivalent subunit inactivated influenza vaccine. Here is what the overall study found, with its caveats: According to the authors, only a limited number of new T cells may be recruited by each seasonal influenza vaccination.

The CDR3 runs 15 residues from the cysteine to the phenylalanine. Only the CDR3 portion is preserved as DNA: 45 bases, with reading frame beginning at the first base. Ends trimmed: V by 2 bases, J by 7 bases; bases unmatched to a gene: 5. CDR1 and CDR2, per the germline V gene (reference sequence), are GTSNPN and SVGIG. Library method: RT-PCR. Sequencing was performed on an Illumina HiSeq 2500. TCRdb's own reprocessing of the public reads used fastp at Q25 and MiXCR and kept productive beta chains. Each record represents a unique CDR3 protein, reported with the most common genes and DNA among its rows. For this sample the table gives about 620,000 distinct CDR3 sequences, of which approximately 12% were detected only once. Clones ranked in the top ten supply roughly 10% of the sample. This clonotype was counted only a few times. Its cognate antigen has yet to be identified. No base quality information exists; no much larger clone differs at one position.

The V gene is TRBV30 and the J gene is TRBJ1-6; TRBD1 fits 10 bases in the junction. This clonotype originated in a man aged 50 to 60 who received an inactivated influenza vaccine. Donor details come from another sample of the same person, matched by shared clones. This specimen was PBMCs from blood, taken on the day of vaccination. CDR3 sequence: CAWSWRDRGNSPLHF. In nucleotides, the sequence is TGTGCCTGGAGTTGGAGGGACAGGGGAAATTCACCCCTCCACTTT.